Following are 7 T cell receptor beta chains from one sample sequenced in a study of T cell changes during pregnancy in multiple sclerosis. TCRdb keeps only in-frame clones here, not all; method: immunoSEQ multiplex PCR. The sample holds approximately 74,000 clones, approximately 91% seen once. Specimen: peripheral blood, collected before pregnancy. The origin of the receptors is a female donor with multiple sclerosis, enrolled in a pregnancy study.

A single count supports this clone. The chain links TRBV6-5 to TRBJ2-7, with 7 bases that match TRBD2. The germline CDR1 and CDR2 sequences are MNHEY and SVGAGI. The CDR3 is made up of 16 amino acids. The V gene end was trimmed by 0 bases and the J gene end by 0 bases; junction bases not matched to a gene: 5. CDR3 amino acids: CASSYSGPSGSYEQYF. The CDR3 DNA reads as TGTGCCAGCAGTTACTCGGGGCCTAGCGGCTCCTACGAGCAGTACTTC.

This sequence joins TRBV30 and TRBJ1-1, with TRBD1 as a possible D gene (5 bases). Germline V gene sequence: CDR1 GTSNPN, CDR2 SVGIG (reference sequence). The CDR3 is made up of 15 amino acids. V dropped 6 bases and J dropped 4 bases, with 21 bases sitting between them. The CDR3 sequence is CACGIEWGVPTEAFF. The CDR3 DNA is TGTGCCTGCGGGATTGAGTGGGGGGTGCCCACTGAAGCTTTCTTT.

The chain links TRBV18 to TRBJ1-1; D is possibly TRBD1 (6 bases). CDR1 and CDR2 from the germline V gene are KGHSH and LQKENI. CDR3 length equals 15 residues. Trimming removed 4 bases at V and 1 base at J, with 13 bases between. This CDR3 reads CASSLGGPANTEAFF. The CDR3 region has the DNA TGTGCCAGCTCACTCGGGGGGCCTGCGAACACTGAAGCTTTCTTT.

V gene TRBV2 combines with J gene TRBJ2-1, with D perhaps TRBD2 (6 bases). The germline gives CDR1 SNHLY, CDR2 FYNNEI. The CDR3 is 11 amino acids. V was clipped by 11 bases and J by 4 bases, with 9 bases between them. The CDR3 loop reads CAGGEYNEQFF. CDR3 nucleotides: TGTGCCGGCGGGGAATACAATGAGCAGTTCTTC.

The rearrangement links TRBV6-5 to TRBJ1-4, with D perhaps TRBD1 (5 bases). Germline V CDR1 and CDR2: MNHEY, SVGAGI. The CDR3 is made up of 14 amino acids. With 6 bases removed from V and 5 bases from J, the gap between germline ends came to 13 bases. The CDR3 nucleotides are TGTGCCAGCAGCCGCGACAGACGGAATGAAAAACTGTTTTTT. Protein: CASSRDRRNEKLFF.

This chain connects TRBV29-1 to TRBJ1-1; D unclear. With 6 bases removed from V and 4 bases from J, the gap between germline ends came to 15 bases. Germline assignment: CDR1 SQVTM and CDR2 ANQGSEA. This CDR3 has 13 amino acids. The CDR3 bases are TGCAGCGTCCTCGCCGGGTTAGGCACTGAAGCTTTCTTT. Translating it yields CSVLAGLGTEAFF.

This clone appeared once. V and J are TRBV7-9 and TRBJ1-4; tentatively, D is TRBD1 (6 bases). There are 15 residues in the CDR3. Trimming took off 5 bases at V and 6 bases at J, with 16 bases between the two ends. Germline V CDR1 and CDR2: SEHNR, FQNEAQ (reference sequence). The CDR3 region is CASSPNRVGHEKLFF. CDR3 DNA: TGTGCCAGCAGCCCCAACAGGGTAGGGCATGAAAAACTGTTTTTT.